One and the same sample provided the 17 T cell receptor beta chains below, sequenced in a study of blood T cell repertoires in COVID-19. Assay: immunoSEQ multiplex PCR; the TCRdb copy retains only in-frame clones and omits some. The data contain 350,000 to 450,000 clones, about 90% of them seen just once; the ten biggest clones take up roughly 2%. Sequenced input: PBMCs or T cells enriched from blood (not recorded which). The receptor source for this set is a man between 40 and 49 years old in a cohort exposed to, infected with or recovered from COVID-19 (not recorded which).

The chain is built from TRBV7-8 and TRBJ2-2; TRBD2 might be the D (6 bases). Germline CDR1 SGHVS, CDR2 FQNEAQ. V was clipped by 2 bases and J by 2 bases, with 12 bases between them. CDR3 size: 16 residues. CDR3 nucleotide sequence: TGTGCCAGCAGCTTACGCGGACTACAAAACACCGGGGAGCTGTTTTTT. Translated: CASSLRGLQNTGELFF.

This clone was seen a few times. The chain recombines TRBV10-3 with TRBJ1-5; D remains unclear. Germline values: CDR1 ENHRY, CDR2 SYGVKD. The CDR3 runs to 16 residues. V lost 8 bases, J lost 0 bases, and 17 bases lay in between. In DNA form, the CDR3 reads TGTGCCATCGGTGGAGGGTCCGCTTATAGCAATCAGCCCCAGCATTTT. Its protein product is CAIGGGSAYSNQPQHF.

Written as DNA, the CDR3 is TGTGCCAGTACCCCATACCGGGACAGGGGGAATCAGCCCCAGCATTTT. Encoded protein: CASTPYRDRGNQPQHF. The chain is built from TRBV19 and TRBJ1-5; 11 positions agree with TRBD1. The CDR3 spans 16 residues. J gave up 4 bases and V 7 bases, and 9 bases lay outside the gene matches. Germline CDR1 LNHDA, CDR2 SQIVND (reference sequence). Drawing the rest from reference TRBV19 and TRBJ1-5, the complete variable domain is DGGITQSPKYLFRKEGQNVTLSCEQNLNHDAMYWYRQDPGQGLRLIYYSQIVNDFQKGDIAEGYSVSREKKESFPLTVTSAQKNPTAFYLCASTPYRDRGNQPQHFGDGTRLSIL.

The chain uses TRBV19 and TRBJ1-5; 7 bases agree with TRBD1. Germline V gene lookup returns CDR1 LNHDA and CDR2 SQIVND (reference sequence). The ends lost 5 bases at V and 0 bases at J; junction bases unmatched: 10. CDR3 size: 17 residues. The CDR3 sequence: CASSLQQGVGSNQPQHF. CDR3 DNA: TGTGCCAGTAGTCTCCAGCAGGGGGTGGGTAGCAATCAGCCCCAGCATTTT.

The chain carries TRBV30 and TRBJ1-4; no definite D call. Germline values: CDR1 GTSNPN, CDR2 SVGIG (reference sequence). The CDR3 runs 15 residues. V was cut by 0 bases and J by 7 bases, with 15 bases left in between. In DNA, the CDR3 is TGTGCCTGGAGTGTACCTGGCAGGCTCGCTGAAAAACTGTTTTTT. Its protein is CAWSVPGRLAEKLFF.

The V and J genes are TRBV18 and TRBJ1-1; 9 nucleotides agree with TRBD1. The CDR3 spans 15 residues. Germline lookup yields CDR1 KGHSH and CDR2 LQKENI. Unmatched junction bases numbered 4, after V lost 3 bases and J lost 2 bases. This CDR3 is CASSPGTGSNTEAFF. For the CDR3, the DNA is TGTGCCAGCTCACCGGGGACAGGGAGTAACACTGAAGCTTTCTTT.

The rearrangement joins TRBV7-8 to TRBJ1-5; 7 bases align to TRBD1. Germline CDR1 is SGHVS and CDR2 is FQNEAQ. This CDR3 is built from 17 residues. V trimming: 1 base; J trimming: 7 bases; junction bases outside the gene matches: 13. CDR3 DNA sequence: TGTGCCAGCAGCTTAGTCCCTACAGGGGAATCCGTACAGCCCCAGCATTTT. Translation gives CASSLVPTGESVQPQHF.

The gene calls are TRBV5-1 and TRBJ1-1, with a tentative D call TRBD1 (6 bases). CDR3 length: 15 residues. Trimming removed 4 bases at V and 1 base at J, with 14 bases between. Germline CDR1 is SGHRS and CDR2 is YFSETQ. This CDR3 reads CASSPRGRSNTEAFF. CDR3 DNA sequence: TGCGCCAGCAGCCCCAGGGGACGTTCGAACACTGAAGCTTTCTTT.

The chain links TRBV6-5 to TRBJ1-2; 7 bases fit TRBD1. This CDR3 is 15 amino acids long. Germline lookup yields CDR1 MNHEY and CDR2 SVGAGI. The trim removed 10 bases at V and 4 bases at J, leaving 15 bases unmatched. CDR3 protein: CATGDSALSSYGYTF. CDR3 nucleotide sequence: TGTGCCACGGGGGACAGTGCGTTATCTAGCTATGGCTACACCTTC.

The genes are TRBV28 and TRBJ1-4; a possible D gene is TRBD1 (5 bases). Germline loops: CDR1 MDHEN, CDR2 SYDVKM. V was cut by 5 bases and J by 4 bases, with 20 bases left in between. CDR3 length equals 17 residues. The CDR3 coding sequence is TGTGCCAGCAGTCCAGGGCCAGGGAGGGCTTATAATGAAAAACTGTTTTTT. This translates into CASSPGPGRAYNEKLFF.

The chain recombines TRBV5-6 with TRBJ2-7, with D maybe TRBD1 (7 bases). CDR3 length: 15 amino acids. Germline V gene sequence: CDR1 SGHDT, CDR2 YYEEEE. Trimming took off 2 bases at V and 5 bases at J, with 17 bases between the two ends. CDR3 nucleotide sequence: TGTGCCAGCAGCTTCCGGGACAGCGGGCCGCACGAGCAGTACTTC. It codes for CASSFRDSGPHEQYF.

The rearrangement links TRBV29-1 to TRBJ2-1, with 12 bases matching TRBD1. The ends lost 7 bases at V and 10 bases at J; junction bases unmatched: 5. The length of the CDR3 is 12 residues. CDR1 SQVTM and CDR2 ANQGSEA come from the germline V gene. The CDR3 coding sequence is TGCAGCGGGGGGACAGGGGGCTGGGAGCAGTTCTTC. Residues: CSGGTGGWEQFF.

This chain uses TRBV19 with TRBJ2-1; 8 bases match TRBD2. Germline values: CDR1 LNHDA, CDR2 SQIVND (reference sequence). This CDR3 is built from 14 residues. Trimming cost V 8 bases and J 9 bases; bases outside gene matches: 12. CDR3 amino acids: CASSLAREGPEQFF. In DNA, the CDR3 is TGTGCCAGTTCCCTTGCCCGGGAGGGCCCTGAGCAGTTCTTC.

The count of this clone is one. This chain joins TRBV5-1 and TRBJ2-2, with TRBD1 matching 10 bases. V lost 9 bases and J lost 7; bases outside the gene matches: 12. The germline V gene encodes CDR1 SGHRS and CDR2 YFSETQ. This CDR3 has 15 amino acids. CDR3: CATATGTGVDGELFF. As DNA, the CDR3 is TGCGCCACCGCAACCGGGACAGGGGTCGACGGGGAGCTGTTTTTT. Filled out from reference TRBV5-1 and TRBJ2-2, the complete variable domain reads KAGVTQTPRYLIKTRGQQVTLSCSPISGHRSVSWYQQTPGQGLQFLFEYFSETQRNKGNFPGRFSGRQFSNSRSEMNVSTLELGDSALYLCATATGTGVDGELFFGEGSRLTVL.

This CDR3 reads CASSDRNRVTEAFF. The CDR3 DNA follows: TGTGCCAGCAGTGACCGTAACAGGGTAACTGAAGCTTTCTTT. The chain carries TRBV6-1 and TRBJ1-1; tentatively, D is TRBD1 (6 bases). The CDR3 has 14 residues. V dropped 3 bases and J dropped 5 bases, with 13 bases sitting between them. Germline-derived CDR1 and CDR2 are MNHNS and SASEGT.

The rearrangement joins TRBV11-1 to TRBJ1-4; TRBD1 matches 7 bases. Germline assignment: CDR1 SGHAT and CDR2 FQDESV (reference sequence). J lost 4 bases, V lost 5 bases, and 4 bases had no gene match. This CDR3 comprises 14 residues. CDR3 DNA sequence: TGTGCCAGCAGCGAGGGACAGTTTAATGAAAAACTGTTTTTT. Translation: CASSEGQFNEKLFF.

V and J are TRBV28 and TRBJ2-7; maybe TRBD2 (6 bases). This CDR3 is 14 amino acids long. Germline V gene data show CDR1 as MDHEN and CDR2 as SYDVKM. V shed 6 bases and J shed 0 bases, with 12 bases lying between them. CDR3 residues: CASRISGSSYEQYF. The CDR3, as DNA: TGTGCCAGCAGGATTAGCGGAAGCTCCTACGAGCAGTACTTC. Full variable domain (outside the CDR3, taken from reference TRBV28 and TRBJ2-7): DVKVTQSSRYLVKRTGEKVFLECVQDMDHENMFWYRQDPGLGLRLIYFSYDVKMKEKGDIPEGYSVSREKKERFSLILESASTNQTSMYLCASRISGSSYEQYFGPGTRLTVT.